Sequencing of this TCR beta chain was carried out in a study of control samples from healthy donors and cancer patients. Generated by immunoSEQ multiplex PCR, the TCRdb table keeps only in-frame clones and is missing some. Seen here are 100,000 to 150,000 clones, roughly 87% observed once, and the top ten hold roughly 2%. The sequencing sample was made of blood. The TCR sequence derives from a man aged 18-30 years in good health.

The CDR3 nucleotides read TGTGCCAGCAGCTTGGGGTCAGTCGGGGTTGAAGCTTTCTTT. Translating it yields CASSLGSVGVEAFF. V and J are TRBV5-6 and TRBJ1-1; no definite D call. There are 14 residues in the CDR3. CDR1 is SGHDT and CDR2 is YYEEEE in the germline V gene. V was clipped by 0 bases and J by 7 bases, with 13 bases between them.